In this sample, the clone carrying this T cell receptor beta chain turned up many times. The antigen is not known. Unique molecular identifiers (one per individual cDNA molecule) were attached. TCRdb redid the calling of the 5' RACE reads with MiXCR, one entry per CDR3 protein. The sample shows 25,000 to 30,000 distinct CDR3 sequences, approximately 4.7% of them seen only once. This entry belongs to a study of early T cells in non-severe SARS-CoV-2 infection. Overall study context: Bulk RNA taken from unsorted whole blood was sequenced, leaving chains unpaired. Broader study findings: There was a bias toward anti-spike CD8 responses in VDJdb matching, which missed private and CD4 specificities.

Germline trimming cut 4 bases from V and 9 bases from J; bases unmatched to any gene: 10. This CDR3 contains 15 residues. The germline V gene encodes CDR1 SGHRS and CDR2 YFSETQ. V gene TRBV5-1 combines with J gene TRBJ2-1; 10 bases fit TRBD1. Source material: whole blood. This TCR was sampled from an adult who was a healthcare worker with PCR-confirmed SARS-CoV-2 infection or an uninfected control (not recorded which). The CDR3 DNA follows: TGCGCCAGCAGCCTAAGACAGGGGGCGGGCACTGAGCAGTTCTTC. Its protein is CASSLRQGAGTEQFF.